Below are 23 T cell receptor beta chains sequenced from a single sample in a study of T cells in localized non-small cell lung cancer. Here immunoSEQ multiplex PCR was the method, and the copy in TCRdb shows in-frame clones only, minus some. Of 40,000 to 50,000 clones detected, about 90% appear once; the ten largest clones hold 2.6%. The sample was peripheral blood, taken before any cancer treatment. Receptors were obtained from a female donor older than 55 with stage I squamous cell lung carcinoma.

The gene calls are TRBV29-1 and TRBJ1-2; D is unresolved. The CDR3 contains 11 residues. The V end was cut by 2 bases, the J end by 1 base, with 2 bases between. Germline V gives CDR1 SQVTM, CDR2 ANQGSEA. CDR3 residues: CSVELNYGYTF. The CDR3 nucleotides are TGCAGCGTTGAACTTAACTATGGCTACACCTTC.

This chain uses TRBV18 with TRBJ2-1, with D uncertain. Trimming took 1 base from V and 5 from J, leaving 3 bases between them. Germline V gene lookup returns CDR1 KGHSH and CDR2 LQKENI. This CDR3 has 12 amino acids. This CDR3 is CASSPQDNEQFF. The CDR3 nucleotides read TGTGCCAGCTCACCACAAGACAATGAGCAGTTCTTC.

CDR3 residues: CASSPRRDNTGELFF. CDR3 bases: TGTGCCAGCTCACCTAGACGAGACAACACCGGGGAGCTGTTTTTT. The chain links TRBV18 to TRBJ2-2; D unclear. This CDR3 region has 15 residues. Germline V gene sequence: CDR1 KGHSH, CDR2 LQKENI. The V end was cut by 3 bases, the J end by 2 bases, with 10 bases between.

The chain is built from TRBV5-6 and TRBJ2-5, with D perhaps matching TRBD2 (5 bases). The CDR3 extends over 14 amino acids. The germline V and J ends were trimmed by 2 bases and 4 bases, with 12 bases remaining between them. Per germline, CDR1 SGHDT and CDR2 YYEEEE. The CDR3 reads CASSFRSGGETQYF. CDR3 nucleotide sequence: TGTGCCAGCAGCTTTCGGAGCGGCGGAGAGACCCAGTACTTC.

The V call is TRBV14, the J call TRBJ2-7; 8 bases are shared with TRBD1. The V segment lost 4 bases and the J segment 7 bases; nucleotides outside the gene matches: 6. The CDR3 covers 13 residues. Germline-derived CDR1 and CDR2 are SGHDN and FVKESK. CDR3 protein: CASSLRQGREQYF. The CDR3 DNA follows: TGTGCCAGCAGCCTAAGACAGGGGAGGGAGCAGTACTTC.

The genes are TRBV6-1 and TRBJ1-2; a possible D gene is TRBD1 (5 bases). The CDR3 covers 13 residues. Germline V gene sequence: CDR1 MNHNS, CDR2 SASEGT. V lost 5 bases to trimming and J lost 4 bases, with 11 bases between them. In DNA, the CDR3 is TGTGCCAGCAGTCCGGACAACGGCTATGGCTACACCTTC. Translated, it gives CASSPDNGYGYTF.

V gene TRBV5-8 combines with J gene TRBJ2-7; TRBD1 agrees at 7 bases. The J segment lost 5 bases and the V segment lost 4 bases, leaving 15 bases of the junction unmatched. The CDR3 runs 16 residues. The germline V gene has CDR1 SGHTS and CDR2 YDEGEE. The CDR3 region is CASSGRDRRTIHEQYF. The DNA for the CDR3 is TGTGCCAGCAGCGGACGGGACAGACGAACTATCCACGAGCAGTACTTC.

V gene TRBV13 combines with J gene TRBJ2-2; D uncertain. Germline V CDR1 and CDR2: PRHDT, FYEKMQ (reference sequence). V lost 2 bases to trimming and J lost 3 bases, with 4 bases between them. The CDR3 is made up of 13 amino acids. The CDR3 DNA reads TGTGCCAGCAGCTTACTGTACACCGGGGAGCTGTTTTTT. Amino acids: CASSLLYTGELFF.

The chain links TRBV29-1 to TRBJ2-7; D not certain. CDR3 length: 13 amino acids. Trimming cost V 0 bases and J 2 bases, with 8 bases left between them. Germline CDR1 reads SQVTM; CDR2 reads ANQGSEA. CDR3 DNA sequence: TGCAGCGTTGAAGACCATGATCCCTACGAGCAGTACTTC. Its protein is CSVEDHDPYEQYF.

This chain uses TRBV2 with TRBJ1-6, with a weak D call TRBD1 (5 bases). The V and J ends lost 4 bases and 5 bases respectively, with 9 bases between them. Germline V gives CDR1 SNHLY, CDR2 FYNNEI. This CDR3 comprises 14 residues. CDR3 in DNA: TGTGCCAGCAGTGTGAGGGGTGATAATTCACCCCTCCACTTT. Translated: CASSVRGDNSPLHF.

This rearrangement joins TRBV6-5 to TRBJ2-1; TRBD2 is a possible D gene (5 bases). This CDR3 has 12 amino acids. Trimming shortened V by 8 bases and J by 9 bases, and 14 bases separated the two germline ends. Germline V lookup: CDR1 MNHEY, CDR2 SVGAGI. Here the CDR3 DNA reads TGTGCCAGCGGAAACACGGCGGGTGAGCAGTTCTTC. Translation gives CASGNTAGEQFF.

The chain links TRBV30 to TRBJ2-3, with 7 bases lining up with TRBD2. Trimming cost V 4 bases and J 2 bases; bases outside gene matches: 3. Germline CDR1 reads GTSNPN; CDR2 reads SVGIG (reference sequence). The CDR3 spans 13 residues. Here the CDR3 reads CAWTGLITDTQYF. The CDR3, as DNA: TGTGCCTGGACGGGACTAATCACAGATACGCAGTATTTT.

This clone appeared a single time. The rearrangement uses TRBV15 and TRBJ1-5; D not resolved. Germline assignment: CDR1 LNHNV and CDR2 YYDKDF (reference sequence). V lost 0 bases to trimming and J lost 3 bases, with 12 bases between them. This CDR3 has 16 residues. CDR3 coding DNA: TGTGCCACCAGCAGAGATACTGACATGTACAATCAGCCCCAGCATTTT. Its translation: CATSRDTDMYNQPQHF.

V is TRBV18 and J is TRBJ2-6; D gene ambiguous. Germline V lookup: CDR1 KGHSH, CDR2 LQKENI. CDR3 length equals 16 residues. Trimming stripped 2 bases from V and 1 base from J, with 9 bases between. The CDR3 DNA reads as TGTGCCAGCTCACCAAACGGGCCGTCTGGGGCCAACGTCCTGACTTTC. This gives the protein CASSPNGPSGANVLTF. Full variable domain (remainder filled in from reference TRBV18 and TRBJ2-6): NAGVMQNPRHLVRRRGQEARLRCSPMKGHSHVYWYRQLPEEGLKFMVYLQKENIIDESGMPKERFSAEFPKEGPSILRIQQVVRGDSAAYFCASSPNGPSGANVLTFGAGSRLTVL.

This chain connects TRBV5-1 to TRBJ1-1; the D gene is possibly TRBD1 (6 bases). The V end was cut by 4 bases, the J end by 7 bases, with 11 bases between. The germline CDR1 and CDR2 sequences are SGHRS and YFSETQ. This CDR3 contains 12 residues. The CDR3 sequence: CASSPETGEAFF. The CDR3 DNA is TGCGCCAGCAGCCCGGAGACAGGTGAAGCTTTCTTT.

The V gene is TRBV11-2, the J gene TRBJ2-7; 12 bases are shared with TRBD1. The V segment lost 6 bases and the J segment 7 bases; nucleotides outside the gene matches: 13. From germline, CDR1 is SGHAT and CDR2 FQNNGV. The CDR3 loop spans 16 amino acids. The CDR3 nucleotides are TGTGCCAGCAGTTTTGGGACCGGGACAGGGGGCGGTGAGCAGTACTTC. Its protein product is CASSFGTGTGGGEQYF.

DNA of the CDR3: TGTGCCAGCAGCGAGGGACAGGGCCTTGAGCAGTTCTTC. The encoded protein is CASSEGQGLEQFF. The gene calls are TRBV7-3 and TRBJ2-1; TRBD1 aligns across 9 bases. The CDR3 covers 13 residues. The V segment lost 5 bases and the J segment 9 bases; nucleotides outside the gene matches: 5. The V gene's germline CDR1 is SGHTA and CDR2 FQGTGA. The full variable domain, completed using reference TRBV7-3 and TRBJ2-1, is GAGVSQTPSNKVTEKGKYVELRCDPISGHTALYWYRQSLGQGPEFLIYFQGTGAADDSGLPNDRFFAVRPEGSVSTLKIQRTERGDSAVYLCASSEGQGLEQFFGPGTRLTVL.

CDR3 residues: CASSLGQGDSKFF. CDR3 DNA: TGTGCCAGCAGTTTAGGACAGGGGGATTCGAAATTCTTC. The chain combines TRBV27 with TRBJ2-1; the match to TRBD1 covers 10 bases. The J segment lost 16 bases and the V segment lost 2 bases, leaving 8 bases of the junction unmatched. The germline V gene has CDR1 MNHEY and CDR2 SMNVEV (reference sequence). This CDR3 spans 13 amino acids.

This chain connects TRBV6-6 to TRBJ2-1; 8 nucleotides line up with TRBD2. Trimming cost V 5 bases and J 1 base; bases outside gene matches: 4. CDR1 and CDR2 from the germline V gene are MNHNY and SVGAGI (reference sequence). CDR3 length equals 15 residues. The CDR3 loop is CASSDSGISYNEQFF. In DNA, the CDR3 is TGTGCCAGCAGTGATAGCGGGATTTCCTACAATGAGCAGTTCTTC.

This clone was seen only a few times. The chain is built from TRBV9 and TRBJ2-5; D unclear. V was trimmed by 0 bases and J by 2 bases, leaving 8 bases between them. This CDR3 comprises 14 residues. Per germline, CDR1 SGDLS and CDR2 YYNGEE. The CDR3 nucleotides are TGTGCCAGCAGCGTAGCTGTGGCGCAAGAGACCCAGTACTTC. Its translation: CASSVAVAQETQYF.

This chain joins TRBV5-1 and TRBJ2-1; 9 bases are shared with TRBD2. The CDR3 covers 17 residues. V gave up 5 bases and J gave up 0 bases; unmatched junction bases: 9. Looked up from germline, CDR1 is SGHRS and CDR2 is YFSETQ. CDR3 sequence: CASRGASGASSYNEQFF. The CDR3 nucleotides read TGCGCCAGCAGAGGGGCTAGCGGGGCCAGCTCCTACAATGAGCAGTTCTTC. Together with reference TRBV5-1 and TRBJ2-1, the CDR3 gives the full variable domain: KAGVTQTPRYLIKTRGQQVTLSCSPISGHRSVSWYQQTPGQGLQFLFEYFSETQRNKGNFPGRFSGRQFSNSRSEMNVSTLELGDSALYLCASRGASGASSYNEQFFGPGTRLTVL.

The chain joins TRBV15 to TRBJ1-6; no firm D call. The CDR3 has 13 residues. Trimming cost V 0 bases and J 10 bases, with 7 bases left between them. The germline CDR1 and CDR2 sequences are LNHNV and YYDKDF (reference sequence). In DNA, the CDR3 is TGTGCCACCAGCAGAGATCGGAAATCACCCCTCCACTTT. It is translated as CATSRDRKSPLHF.

V usage is TRBV7-8 and J usage is TRBJ2-1; TRBD2 agrees at 7 bases. The CDR3 has 15 amino acids. CDR1 SGHVS and CDR2 FQNEAQ come from the germline V gene. Trimming removed 3 bases from V and 0 bases from J; junction bases left unmatched: 2. This CDR3 is CASSFLAASYNEQFF. The CDR3 region has the DNA TGTGCCAGCAGCTTCCTAGCGGCCTCCTACAATGAGCAGTTCTTC.